The clone carrying this T cell receptor (beta chain) appeared a few times. Assay: immunoSEQ multiplex PCR; the TCRdb copy retains only in-frame clones and omits some. The sample consists of 90,000 to 100,000 clones, 85% of them appearing once. This entry is derived from a study of blood T cell repertoires in COVID-19. Overall study context: Acute and convalescent COVID-19 samples came from the United States, Italy and Spain. PBMCs, B-cell-depleted T cells, or T cells were the source of the cDNA or gDNA that made up the material.

V shed 4 bases and J shed 2 bases, with 8 bases lying between them. CDR3 size: 13 residues. The receptor was isolated from a man older than 75 with acute or convalescent COVID-19. The sequenced material came from peripheral blood. The chain uses TRBV12-3 or TRBV12-4 and TRBJ2-5; D not resolved. DNA of the CDR3: TGTGCCAGCAGTTCCGTAGCTCAAGAGACCCAGTACTTC. Its translation is CASSSVAQETQYF.